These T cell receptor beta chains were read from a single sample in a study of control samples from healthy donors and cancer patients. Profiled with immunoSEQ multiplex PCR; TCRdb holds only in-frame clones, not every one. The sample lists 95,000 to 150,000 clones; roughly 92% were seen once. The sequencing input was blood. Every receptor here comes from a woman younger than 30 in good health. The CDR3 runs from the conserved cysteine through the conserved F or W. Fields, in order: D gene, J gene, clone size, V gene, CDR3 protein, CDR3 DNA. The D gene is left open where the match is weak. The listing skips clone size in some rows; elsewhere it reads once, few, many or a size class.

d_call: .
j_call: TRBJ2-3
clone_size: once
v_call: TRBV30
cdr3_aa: CAWSRGAGADTQYF
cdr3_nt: TGTGCCTGGAGTCGTGGGGCAGGAGCAGATACGCAGTATTTT

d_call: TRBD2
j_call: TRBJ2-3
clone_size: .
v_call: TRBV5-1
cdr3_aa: CASSSGGARDTQYF
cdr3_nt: TGCGCCAGCAGTAGCGGGGGGGCCAGGGATACGCAGTATTTT

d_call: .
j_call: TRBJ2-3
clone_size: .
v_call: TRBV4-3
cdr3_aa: CASSQGVSSATTPDTQYF
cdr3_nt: TGCGCCAGCAGCCAAGGGGTGTCTAGCGCCACCACCCCGGATACGCAGTATTTT

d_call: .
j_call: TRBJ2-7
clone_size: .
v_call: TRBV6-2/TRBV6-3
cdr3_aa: CASSYNGRAKGMGSYEQYF
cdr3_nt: TGTGCCAGCAGTTACAACGGCAGGGCAAAGGGAATGGGCTCCTACGAGCAGTACTTC

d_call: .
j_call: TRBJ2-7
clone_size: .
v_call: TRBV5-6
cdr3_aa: CASSFGPLSYEQYF
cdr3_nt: TGTGCCAGCAGCTTCGGCCCTCTCTCCTACGAGCAGTACTTC

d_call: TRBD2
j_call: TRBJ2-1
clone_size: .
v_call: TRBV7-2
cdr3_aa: CASSLIFGERGSSYNEQFF
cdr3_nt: TGTGCCAGCAGCTTGATTTTTGGTGAGCGGGGAAGCTCCTACAATGAGCAGTTCTTC

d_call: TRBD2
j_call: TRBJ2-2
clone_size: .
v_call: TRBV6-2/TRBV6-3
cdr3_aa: CASSYGRASTGELFF
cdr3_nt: TGTGCCAGCAGTTACGGGAGGGCCAGCACCGGGGAGCTGTTTTTT

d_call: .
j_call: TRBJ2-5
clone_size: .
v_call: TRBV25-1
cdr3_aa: CASSPGRVGRQETQYF
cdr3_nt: TGTGCCAGCAGTCCGGGCAGGGTCGGTCGGCAGGAGACCCAGTACTTC

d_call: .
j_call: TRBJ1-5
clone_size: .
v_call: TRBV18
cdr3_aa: CASTGDSNQPQHF
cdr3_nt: TGTGCCAGCACCGGGGACTCCAATCAGCCCCAGCATTTT

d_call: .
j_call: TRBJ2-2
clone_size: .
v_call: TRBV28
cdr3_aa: CASSLWGGELFF
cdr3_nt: TGTGCCAGCAGTTTATGGGGCGGGGAGCTGTTTTTT

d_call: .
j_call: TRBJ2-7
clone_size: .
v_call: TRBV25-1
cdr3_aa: CASADYEQYF
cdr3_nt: TGTGCCAGCGCTGACTACGAGCAGTACTTC

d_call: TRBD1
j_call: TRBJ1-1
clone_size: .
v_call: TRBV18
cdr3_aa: CASSGDSRNTEAFF
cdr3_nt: TGTGCCAGCTCAGGGGACAGCCGGAACACTGAAGCTTTCTTT

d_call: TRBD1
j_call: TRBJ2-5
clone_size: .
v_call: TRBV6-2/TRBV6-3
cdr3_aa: CASSYGQGAWETQYF
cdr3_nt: TGTGCCAGCAGTTACGGACAGGGGGCATGGGAGACCCAGTACTTC

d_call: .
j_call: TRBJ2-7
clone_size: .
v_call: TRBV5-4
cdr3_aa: CASSLGTVRGREQYF
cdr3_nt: TGTGCCAGCAGCTTGGGGACAGTGCGGGGTAGAGAGCAGTACTTC

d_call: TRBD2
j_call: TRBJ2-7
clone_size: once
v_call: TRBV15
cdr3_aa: CATSRDRGGRAYEQYF
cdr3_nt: TGTGCCACCAGCAGAGATCGAGGCGGGAGGGCCTACGAGCAGTACTTC

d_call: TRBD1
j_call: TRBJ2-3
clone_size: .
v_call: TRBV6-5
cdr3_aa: CASSYSGTGSADTQYF
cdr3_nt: TGTGCCAGCAGTTACTCCGGGACAGGGTCCGCAGATACGCAGTATTTT

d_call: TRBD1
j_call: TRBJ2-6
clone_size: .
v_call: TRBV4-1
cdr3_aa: CASSQGQNSGANVLTF
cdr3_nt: TGCGCCAGCAGCCAGGGACAGAACTCTGGGGCCAACGTCCTGACTTTC

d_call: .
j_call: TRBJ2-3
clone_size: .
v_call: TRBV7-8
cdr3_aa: CASSAPRVHSTDTQYF
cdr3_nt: TGTGCCAGCAGCGCGCCCAGGGTCCATAGCACAGATACGCAGTATTTT

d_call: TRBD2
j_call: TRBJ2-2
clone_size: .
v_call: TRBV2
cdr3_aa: CASYTTSGRANTGELFF
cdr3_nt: TGTGCCAGCTACACTACTAGCGGGAGGGCGAACACCGGGGAGCTGTTTTTT

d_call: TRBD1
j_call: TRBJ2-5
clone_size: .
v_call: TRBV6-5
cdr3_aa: CASSYGTAQETQYF
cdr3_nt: TGTGCCAGCAGTTATGGGACAGCTCAAGAGACCCAGTACTTC

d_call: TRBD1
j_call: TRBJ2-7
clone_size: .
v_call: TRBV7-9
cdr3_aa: CASSFGTGDRYEQYF
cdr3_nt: TGTGCCAGCAGCTTTGGGACAGGGGATCGCTACGAGCAGTACTTC

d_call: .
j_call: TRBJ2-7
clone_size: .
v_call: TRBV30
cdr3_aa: CAWSGSKEQYF
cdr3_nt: TGTGCCTGGAGCGGCTCGAAGGAGCAGTACTTC

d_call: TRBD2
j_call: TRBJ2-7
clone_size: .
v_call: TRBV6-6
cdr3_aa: CASTEREAGYEQYF
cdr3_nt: TGTGCCAGCACCGAGCGGGAGGCTGGCTACGAGCAGTACTTC

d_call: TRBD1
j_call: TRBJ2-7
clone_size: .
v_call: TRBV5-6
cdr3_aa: CASSRDRDFESYEQYF
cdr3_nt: TGTGCCAGCAGCCGGGACAGGGATTTTGAATCCTACGAGCAGTACTTC

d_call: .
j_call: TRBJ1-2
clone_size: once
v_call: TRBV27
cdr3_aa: CASSLLGRYYGYTF
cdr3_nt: TGTGCCAGCAGTTTATTGGGGCGGTACTATGGCTACACCTTC

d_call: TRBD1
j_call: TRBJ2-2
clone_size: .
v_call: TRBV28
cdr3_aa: CASSLGTGTGELFF
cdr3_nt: TGTGCCAGCAGCCTAGGGACAGGCACCGGGGAGCTGTTTTTT

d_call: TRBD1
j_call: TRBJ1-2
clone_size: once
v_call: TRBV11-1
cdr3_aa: CASSLGGQLHYGYTF
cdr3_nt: TGTGCCAGCAGCTTAGGGGGACAGCTTCACTATGGCTACACCTTC

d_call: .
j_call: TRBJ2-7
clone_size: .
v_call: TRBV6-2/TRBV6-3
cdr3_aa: CASSYFNYEQYF
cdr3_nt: TGTGCCAGCAGTTACTTCAACTACGAGCAGTACTTC

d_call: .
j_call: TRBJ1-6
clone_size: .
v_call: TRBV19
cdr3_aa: CASSNSGARGSPLHF
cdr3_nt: TGTGCCAGTAGTAACTCCGGGGCCCGAGGTTCACCCCTCCACTTT

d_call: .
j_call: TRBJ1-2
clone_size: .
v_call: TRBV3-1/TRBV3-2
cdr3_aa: CASSQDRTLSDYGYTF
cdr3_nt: TGTGCCAGCAGCCAAGATCGTACTCTATCGGACTATGGCTACACCTTC

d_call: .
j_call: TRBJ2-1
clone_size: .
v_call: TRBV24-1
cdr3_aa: CATSRGGYNEQFF
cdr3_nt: TGTGCCACCAGTCGGGGAGGCTACAATGAGCAGTTCTTC

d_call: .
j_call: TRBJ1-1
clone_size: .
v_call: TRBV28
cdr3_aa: CASQQMNTEAFF
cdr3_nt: TGTGCCAGCCAACAGATGAACACTGAAGCTTTCTTT

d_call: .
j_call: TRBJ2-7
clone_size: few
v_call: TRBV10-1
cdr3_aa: CASSDPDSYEQYF
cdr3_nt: TGCGCCAGCAGTGACCCCGACAGCTACGAGCAGTACTTC

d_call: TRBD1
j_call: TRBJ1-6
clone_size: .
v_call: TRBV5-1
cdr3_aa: CASSLTPRQGIVLSTLHF
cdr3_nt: TGCGCCAGCAGCTTGACTCCTCGACAGGGAATTGTACTCTCGACCCTCCACTTT

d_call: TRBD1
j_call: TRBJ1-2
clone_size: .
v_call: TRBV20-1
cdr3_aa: CSASSPSGGYGYTF
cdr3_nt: TGCAGTGCTAGTAGTCCCTCAGGGGGCTATGGCTACACCTTC

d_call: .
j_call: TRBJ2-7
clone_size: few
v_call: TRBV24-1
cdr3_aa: CATREPFGVPYEQYF
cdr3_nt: TGTGCCACCAGGGAACCTTTTGGGGTACCCTACGAGCAGTACTTC

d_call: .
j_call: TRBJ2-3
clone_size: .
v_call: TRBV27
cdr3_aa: CASSFSPLLADTQYF
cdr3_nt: TGTGCCAGCAGTTTCTCCCCCCTACTAGCAGATACGCAGTATTTT

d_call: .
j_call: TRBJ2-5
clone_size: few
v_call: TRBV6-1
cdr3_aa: CASSDAIMLNEETQYF
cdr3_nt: TGTGCCAGCAGTGATGCAATAATGCTGAACGAAGAGACCCAGTACTTC

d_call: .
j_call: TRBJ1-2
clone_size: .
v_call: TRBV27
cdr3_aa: CASSSGALGGYTF
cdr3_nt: TGTGCCAGCAGTTCGGGGGCTTTGGGTGGCTACACCTTC

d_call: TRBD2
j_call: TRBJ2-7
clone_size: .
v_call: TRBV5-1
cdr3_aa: CASSSDELAGLIYEQYF
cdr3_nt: TGCGCCAGCAGCTCCGACGAACTAGCGGGATTAATTTACGAGCAGTACTTC

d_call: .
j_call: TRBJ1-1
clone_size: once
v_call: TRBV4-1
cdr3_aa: CASSQEMLNTEAFF
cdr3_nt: TGCGCCAGCAGCCAAGAAATGTTGAACACTGAAGCTTTCTTT

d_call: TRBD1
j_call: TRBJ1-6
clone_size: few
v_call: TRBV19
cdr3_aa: CASSARDSSPLHF
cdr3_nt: TGTGCCAGTAGTGCACGGGACAGCTCACCCCTCCACTTT

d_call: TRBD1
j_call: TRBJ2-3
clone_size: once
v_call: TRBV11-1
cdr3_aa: CASSGEDRGTDTQYF
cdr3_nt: TGTGCCAGCAGCGGGGAGGACAGGGGAACAGATACGCAGTATTTT

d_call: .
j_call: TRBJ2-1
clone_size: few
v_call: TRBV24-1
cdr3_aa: CATSDPSVGPPYNEQFF
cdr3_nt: TGTGCCACCAGTGATCCCTCAGTCGGGCCTCCTTACAATGAGCAGTTCTTC

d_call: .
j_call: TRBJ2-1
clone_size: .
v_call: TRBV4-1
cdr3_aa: CASSQVEPSDEQFF
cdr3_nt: TGCGCCAGCAGCCAAGTTGAGCCTAGCGATGAGCAGTTCTTC

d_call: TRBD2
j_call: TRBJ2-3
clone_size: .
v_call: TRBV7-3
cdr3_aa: CASSKGLTGGDTQYF
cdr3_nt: TGTGCCAGCAGCAAGGGACTAACGGGTGGAGATACGCAGTATTTT

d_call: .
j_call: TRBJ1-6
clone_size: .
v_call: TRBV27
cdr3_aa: CASSWGAVDSPLHF
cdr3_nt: TGTGCCAGCAGTTGGGGGGCCGTGGATTCACCCCTCCACTTT

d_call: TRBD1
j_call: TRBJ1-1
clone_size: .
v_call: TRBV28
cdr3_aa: CASSTGTGSTEAFF
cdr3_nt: TGTGCCAGCAGTACTGGGACAGGGTCCACTGAAGCTTTCTTT

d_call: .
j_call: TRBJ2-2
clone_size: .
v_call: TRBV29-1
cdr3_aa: CSGQGGIGELFF
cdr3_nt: TGCAGCGGCCAAGGGGGGATCGGGGAGCTGTTTTTT

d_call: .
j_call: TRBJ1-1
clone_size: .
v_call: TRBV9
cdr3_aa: CASSVVSAGTGTEAFF
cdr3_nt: TGTGCCAGCAGCGTAGTTTCCGCCGGGACTGGCACTGAAGCTTTCTTT

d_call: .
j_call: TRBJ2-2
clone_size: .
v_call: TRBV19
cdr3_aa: CASSIFQNTGELFF
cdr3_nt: TGTGCCAGTAGCATATTCCAGAACACCGGGGAGCTGTTTTTT

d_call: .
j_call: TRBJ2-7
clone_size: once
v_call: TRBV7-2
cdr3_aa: CASSLAYDGSKYEQYF
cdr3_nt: TGTGCCAGCAGCTTAGCATATGACGGGAGTAAGTACGAGCAGTACTTC

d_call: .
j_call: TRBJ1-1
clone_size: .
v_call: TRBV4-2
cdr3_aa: CASSQLSSGGPEAFF
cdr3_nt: TGTGCCAGCAGCCAACTTTCCTCCGGAGGGCCTGAAGCTTTCTTT

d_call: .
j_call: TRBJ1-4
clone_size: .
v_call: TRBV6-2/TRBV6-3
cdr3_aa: CASSYSANRSGDEKLFF
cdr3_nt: TGTGCCAGCAGTTACTCGGCTAACAGGTCTGGTGATGAAAAACTGTTTTTT

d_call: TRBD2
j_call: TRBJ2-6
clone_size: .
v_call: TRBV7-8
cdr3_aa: CASSLELAASISGANVLTF
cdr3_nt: TGTGCCAGCAGCTTAGAACTAGCGGCGTCAATCTCTGGGGCCAACGTCCTGACTTTC

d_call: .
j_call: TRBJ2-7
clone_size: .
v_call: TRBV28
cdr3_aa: CASSWSRPGQSWYEQYF
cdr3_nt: TGTGCCAGCAGCTGGTCTCGGCCAGGGCAGTCTTGGTACGAGCAGTACTTC

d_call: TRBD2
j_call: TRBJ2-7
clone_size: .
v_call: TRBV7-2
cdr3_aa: CASSLGHSGRGGRSSPEF
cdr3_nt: TGTGCCAGCAGCTTAGGCCACTCGGGGCGGGGGGGCCGCTCCTCACCCGAATTC

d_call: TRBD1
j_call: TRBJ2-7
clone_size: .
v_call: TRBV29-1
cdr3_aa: CSVVGQGTYEQYF
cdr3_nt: TGCAGCGTTGTAGGACAGGGGACCTACGAGCAGTACTTC

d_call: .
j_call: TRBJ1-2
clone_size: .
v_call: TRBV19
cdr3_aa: CASSMGTAYGYTF
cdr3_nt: TGTGCCAGTAGTATGGGTACAGCCTATGGCTACACCTTC